These 15 T cell receptor beta chains were all obtained from the same sample, sequenced in a study of neoadjuvant nivolumab and ipilimumab in lung cancer. Measured with immunoSEQ multiplex PCR; TCRdb has only the in-frame clones, and not every one. The repertoire holds under 20,000 clones, more than 75% seen once, with about 2.1% in the top ten. This sample comprised peripheral blood, obtained before neoadjuvant nivolumab, alone or with ipilimumab. Source of these receptors: an adult with non-small cell lung cancer.

The chain couples TRBV11-2 to TRBJ1-1; D is unresolved. Germline CDR1 is SGHAT and CDR2 is FQNNGV. V lost 1 base, J lost 4 bases, and 7 bases lay in between. The CDR3 length is 13 residues. CDR3 coding DNA: TGTGCCAGCAGCTTAGTTACTTCCACTGAAGCTTTCTTT. Its protein product is CASSLVTSTEAFF.

The gene calls are TRBV6-5 and TRBJ1-1; TRBD1 is a possible D gene (6 bases). Trimming removed 9 bases from V and 3 bases from J, with 11 bases in between. Germline CDR1 MNHEY, CDR2 SVGAGI. The CDR3 contains 12 residues. The CDR3 DNA sequence: TGTGCCAGTAACAAGGGGGACACTGAAGCTTTCTTT. It is translated as CASNKGDTEAFF.

The table lists this clone with a count of one. The chain recombines TRBV20-1 with TRBJ2-7; no clear D gene. The V gene lost 5 bases and the J gene lost 9 bases, with 14 bases spanning the gap. Germline V gene sequence: CDR1 DFQATT, CDR2 SNEGSKA (reference sequence). This CDR3 spans 11 amino acids. The DNA for the CDR3 is TGCAGTGCTGGGAACCTAAATCGGCAGTACTTC. It encodes CSAGNLNRQYF.

The J gene is TRBJ2-1, the V gene TRBV11-2, with TRBD2 as a possible D gene (5 bases). CDR1 and CDR2 (germline): SGHAT, FQNNGV. The CDR3 runs 15 residues. The germline V and J ends were trimmed by 1 base and 7 bases, with 14 bases remaining between them. The CDR3 coding sequence is TGTGCCAGCAGCTTAGGGCGGGCTAGTTCAAATGAGCAGTTCTTC. Residues: CASSLGRASSNEQFF.

This rearrangement joins TRBV9 to TRBJ2-1; 16 nucleotides agree with TRBD2. In germline, CDR1 is SGDLS, CDR2 YYNGEE. Trimming at V came to 0 bases and at J to 15 bases, leaving 9 bases not matched to a gene. The CDR3 is 16 amino acids. CDR3 sequence reads: CASSVDDGGLAGGRFF. CDR3 nucleotide sequence: TGTGCCAGCAGCGTAGATGATGGGGGACTAGCGGGAGGGAGGTTCTTC. The whole variable domain, remainder taken from reference TRBV9 and TRBJ2-1, is DSGVTQTPKHLITATGQRVTLRCSPRSGDLSVYWYQQSLDQGLQFLIQYYNGEERAKGNILERFSAQQFPDLHSELNLSSLELGDSALYFCASSVDDGGLAGGRFFGPGTRLTVL.

The gene calls are TRBV6-5 and TRBJ2-2; no firm D call. CDR1 is MNHEY and CDR2 is SVGAGI in the germline V gene. This CDR3 is built from 14 residues. V was pared by 5 bases and J by 1 base, with 8 bases between. CDR3 sequence reads: CASSGAMNTGELFF. The CDR3 coding sequence is TGTGCCAGCAGTGGCGCTATGAACACCGGGGAGCTGTTTTTT.

The chain couples TRBV5-1 to TRBJ1-1; the match to TRBD1 covers 8 bases. After removal of 5 bases from V and 0 bases from J, the junction contained 18 bases not matched to a gene. The germline CDR1 and CDR2 sequences are SGHRS and YFSETQ. This CDR3 has 19 residues. In nucleotides, the CDR3 is TGCGCCAGCAGAGCCGGGACAGGAAGAATTTGGGGATTGAACACTGAAGCTTTCTTT. Encoded protein: CASRAGTGRIWGLNTEAFF.

This clone was counted once. The chain combines TRBV6-5 with TRBJ1-5; D remains ambiguous. Trimming removed 10 bases at V and 0 bases at J, with 16 bases between. Germline V CDR1 and CDR2: MNHEY, SVGAGI. The CDR3 loop spans 15 amino acids. The CDR3 reads CATSLGPNSNQPQHF. The CDR3 coding sequence is TGTGCCACGTCATTGGGCCCCAATAGCAATCAGCCCCAGCATTTT.

V is TRBV30 and J is TRBJ2-2; no firm D call. CDR3 length equals 13 residues. Trimming removed 0 bases at V and 4 bases at J, with 6 bases between. Germline V gene sequence: CDR1 GTSNPN, CDR2 SVGIG (reference sequence). The CDR3 sequence: CAWSVRSTGELFF. CDR3 nucleotides: TGTGCCTGGAGTGTACGGAGCACCGGGGAGCTGTTTTTT.

The chain couples TRBV25-1 to TRBJ2-7; D uncertain. Trimming took off 2 bases at V and 4 bases at J, with 3 bases between the two ends. This CDR3 is 11 amino acids long. Germline lookup yields CDR1 MGHDK and CDR2 SYGVNS. The CDR3: CASSENYEQYF. CDR3 in DNA: TGTGCCAGCAGTGAAAATTACGAGCAGTACTTC.

The rearrangement links TRBV7-3 to TRBJ2-1; 9 positions match TRBD2. Germline lookup yields CDR1 SGHTA and CDR2 FQGTGA. This CDR3 region has 15 residues. The ends lost 5 bases at V and 0 bases at J; junction bases unmatched: 2. The CDR3 DNA reads TGTGCCAGCAGCGTGACTAGCGGCTCCTACAATGAGCAGTTCTTC. This translates into CASSVTSGSYNEQFF.

This clone appeared a single time. The CDR3 coding sequence is TGTGCCAGCAGCCAGAGGGCTGACAGTTATACGCAGTATTTT. Amino acids: CASSQRADSYTQYF. V and J are TRBV11-3 and TRBJ2-3; D may match TRBD1 or TRBD2 (5 bases each). Germline lookup yields CDR1 SGHNT and CDR2 YENEEA. Trimming removed 5 bases at V and 7 bases at J, with 16 bases between. The CDR3 extends over 14 amino acids.

The chain couples TRBV30 to TRBJ1-3; 9 nucleotides align to TRBD1. V was clipped by 0 bases and J by 1 base; unmatched bases: 1. This CDR3 region has 15 residues. CDR1 GTSNPN and CDR2 SVGIG come from the germline V gene (reference sequence). The CDR3 here is CAWSVQGASGNTIYF. The CDR3 DNA follows: TGTGCCTGGAGTGTACAGGGGGCTTCTGGAAACACCATATATTTT.

This clone was seen only once. This chain connects TRBV7-9 to TRBJ2-3; 9 bases are shared with TRBD1. V shed 5 bases and J 4 bases; nucleotides not matched to a gene: 7. The CDR3 extends over 15 amino acids. Germline V lookup: CDR1 SEHNR, CDR2 FQNEAQ (reference sequence). The CDR3 loop is CASSTRTGVADTQYF. CDR3 DNA: TGTGCCAGCAGCACAAGGACAGGGGTGGCAGATACGCAGTATTTT.

In the case of this clone: The junction departs from the called germline gene at one end, perhaps through a read error. V and J are TRBV5-4 and TRBJ1-1, with TRBD1 identical over 8 bases. Germline CDR1 is SGHNT and CDR2 is YYREEE (reference sequence). The CDR3 covers 16 residues. The CDR3 DNA reads as TGTGCCAGCATCTTGACCCATGGACAGGGATCCACTGAAGCTTTCTTT. Its protein is CASILTHGQGSTEAFF.